The source of this TCR beta chain is a study of shared clonotypes between healthy human individuals. General study findings and limits: Blood was the only sampled material, and tissue repertoires likely differ. It was the non-shared clonotypes that had lower generation probabilities than clonotypes shared by all four donors. Naive subsets generally had larger estimated richness than memory subsets.

TCRdb keeps only in-frame clones here, not all; method: immunoSEQ multiplex PCR. The sample holds a few million clones, over 90% seen once. V lost 1 base, J lost 0 bases, and 7 bases lay in between. The CDR3 is 15 amino acids. Germline V lookup: CDR1 SGHRS, CDR2 YFSETQ. In the case of this clone: Antigen specificity is unknown.

The rearrangement links TRBV5-1 to TRBJ1-4, with D unresolved. The TCR sequence derives from a man younger than 35 in good health. Some clones in this sample may be carry-over from other donors' samples. Material: naive CD4+ T cells from PBMCs. Indicated subset: CD45RA+ positively selected. This CDR3 reads CASSLSTATNEKLFF. The CDR3 DNA follows: TGCGCCAGCAGCTTGAGTACAGCAACTAATGAAAAACTGTTTTTT.